The 4 T cell receptor beta chains in this list originate from one sample, sequenced in a study of blood T cell repertoires in COVID-19. Sequencing used immunoSEQ multiplex PCR; TCRdb keeps in-frame clones, though not all of them. The sample includes around 220,000 clones, around 91% of them seen just once. The sample consisted of PBMCs or T cells enriched from blood (not recorded which). Every receptor here comes from a man aged 25 to 40 who had been exposed to COVID-19.

By proportion, this clone is medium-sized. CDR3 sequence (DNA): TGTGCCAGCAGCTTTGCGGGGGGGAGAACAGATACGCAGTATTTT. Translated, it gives CASSFAGGRTDTQYF. The genes are TRBV7-9 and TRBJ2-3, with 9 positions matching TRBD2. CDR1 is SEHNR and CDR2 is FQNEAQ in the germline V gene (reference sequence). Trimming removed 3 bases from V and 3 bases from J; junction bases left unmatched: 4. The CDR3 runs 15 residues.

CDR3 DNA sequence: TGCGCCAGCAGCCAAGGGGACATGGAGGTCTCCTACAATGAGCAGTTCTTC. Protein product: CASSQGDMEVSYNEQFF. The chain has TRBV4-1 and TRBJ2-1; a weak D match, TRBD1 (6 bases). V lost 1 base and J 0 bases, leaving 13 bases between the germline ends. The length of the CDR3 is 17 residues. Germline V gene data show CDR1 as MGHRA and CDR2 as YSYEKL.

This chain links TRBV7-2 with TRBJ1-4, with D hard to call. The germline V gene encodes CDR1 SGHTA and CDR2 FQGNSA. CDR3 length equals 13 residues. Trimming removed 7 bases at V and 3 bases at J, with 9 bases between. In DNA, the CDR3 is TGTGCCAGCACCATCCGGGCTAATGAAAAACTGTTTTTT. Protein sequence: CASTIRANEKLFF.

This clone showed up just once. The chain joins TRBV5-4 to TRBJ1-2; D gene uncertain. V lost 5 bases, J lost 4 bases, and 15 bases lay in between. The germline gives CDR1 SGHNT, CDR2 YYREEE (reference sequence). The CDR3 runs 14 residues. CDR3 nucleotides: TGTGCCAGCAGTCCCGTCGGAGAGGCCTATGGCTACACCTTC. As protein: CASSPVGEAYGYTF.